The 13 T cell receptor beta chains in this list originate from one sample, sequenced in a study of neurological immune-mediated disorders. TCRdb reprocessed the 5' RACE reads with MiXCR, giving one entry per CDR3 protein. The sample includes approximately 30,000 distinct CDR3 sequences, about an eighth seen only once; the top ten take around 2.3%. Time point denoted: longitudinal time-point 2. The sample consisted of PBMCs. These receptor sequences come from a woman aged 40 to 49 in good health.

This clonotype was recorded at least ten times. V gene TRBV5-1 combines with J gene TRBJ2-7; the D gene is possibly TRBD1 (6 bases). V was cut by 0 bases and J by 3 bases, with 10 bases left in between. CDR1 and CDR2 (germline): SGHRS, YFSETQ. This CDR3 has 14 amino acids. CDR3 nucleotides: TGCGCCAGCAGCTTGGATGCCAGGGGCTACGAGCAGTACTTC. Its translation: CASSLDARGYEQYF.

This clonotype was detected many times. This chain uses TRBV29-1 with TRBJ2-5; D might be TRBD1 (6 bases). With 6 bases removed from V and 2 bases from J, the gap between germline ends came to 13 bases. The CDR3 spans 13 residues. Germline V gives CDR1 SQVTM, CDR2 ANQGSEA. This CDR3 reads CSVADRAQETQYF. In DNA form, the CDR3 reads TGCAGCGTCGCGGACAGAGCTCAAGAGACCCAGTACTTC.

V and J are TRBV2 and TRBJ2-7, with D tentatively TRBD1 or TRBD2 (5 bases each). In germline, CDR1 is SNHLY, CDR2 FYNNEI. The length of the CDR3 is 14 residues. Trimming left V 5 bases short and J 3 bases short, with 14 bases between. In DNA, the CDR3 is TGTGCCAGCAGTAGCCGGGACGGGGACTACGAGCAGTACTTC. Translation: CASSSRDGDYEQYF.

Remarks on this clonotype: This may be a read error: a much more frequent sequence differs by one nucleotide. In DNA, the CDR3 is TGTGACACCAGTGATGCTAGAAGTCTTGCAGAGACCCAGTACTTC. It translates to CDTSDARSLAETQYF. The chain joins TRBV24-1 to TRBJ2-5; no reliable D call. This CDR3 is built from 15 residues. Germline V gives CDR1 KGHDR, CDR2 SFDVKD.

This clonotype came up many times. The chain couples TRBV20-1 to TRBJ1-5; possibly TRBD1 for D (6 bases). The CDR3 extends over 16 amino acids. The germline V gene has CDR1 DFQATT and CDR2 SNEGSKA (reference sequence). The germline V and J ends were trimmed by 6 bases and 5 bases, with 23 bases remaining between them. The CDR3 protein is CSASPSTGPADQPQHF. CDR3 in DNA: TGCAGTGCCTCTCCCTCGACAGGCCCCGCCGATCAGCCCCAGCATTTT.

This clonotype has just a few counts. The chain uses TRBV29-1 and TRBJ2-1; the match to TRBD2 covers 11 bases. The CDR3 spans 15 residues. The germline V gene encodes CDR1 SQVTM and CDR2 ANQGSEA. Unmatched junction bases numbered 8, after V lost 3 bases and J lost 7 bases. CDR3 in amino acids: CSVERVAGGGNEQFF. DNA for the CDR3: TGCAGCGTTGAGCGGGTAGCGGGAGGGGGGAATGAGCAGTTCTTC.

This clonotype was observed at least ten times. The rearrangement joins TRBV7-2 to TRBJ2-1; D is unresolved. Trimming cost V 5 bases and J 9 bases, with 14 bases left between them. The germline V gene encodes CDR1 SGHTA and CDR2 FQGNSA. The CDR3 contains 13 residues. CDR3 DNA: TGTGCCAGCAGCCCGCTATCGAGCGCTGAGCAGTTCTTC. This translates into CASSPLSSAEQFF.

This clonotype was counted ten times or more. V is TRBV4-3 and J is TRBJ1-2; the D is unclear. The germline gives CDR1 LGHNA, CDR2 YSLEER. V dropped 0 bases and J dropped 1 base, with 12 bases sitting between them. This CDR3 has 16 amino acids. The CDR3 region has the DNA TGCGCCAGCAGCCAAGATATCACTCCTTTTAACTATGGCTACACCTTC. Its translation is CASSQDITPFNYGYTF.

This clonotype was recorded at least ten times. This chain joins TRBV18 and TRBJ2-7; D is unclear. Germline CDR1 and CDR2: KGHSH and LQKENI. V was trimmed by 6 bases and J by 2 bases, leaving 14 bases between them. The CDR3 is 14 amino acids. The CDR3 DNA follows: TGTGCCAGCTCCCCGATGGGTCAGGCCTACGAGCAGTACTTC. Protein: CASSPMGQAYEQYF.

This clonotype was recorded at least ten times. This CDR3 reads CASSQDTGLALYNEQFF. CDR3 nucleotides: TGCGCCAGCAGCCAAGATACTGGACTAGCGTTGTACAATGAGCAGTTCTTC. The chain employs TRBV4-3 and TRBJ2-1; the match to TRBD2 covers 9 bases. V was clipped by 0 bases and J by 4 bases; unmatched bases: 7. The CDR3 sequence is 17 residues long. Per the germline V gene, CDR1 is LGHNA and CDR2 is YSLEER.

This clonotype was recorded many times. The chain has TRBV12-3 or TRBV12-4 and TRBJ1-1; D ambiguous. The CDR3 runs 14 residues. Trimming removed 3 bases at V and 1 base at J, with 9 bases between. The CDR3 DNA reads TGTGCCAGCAGTTTTCTTGAGGGGAACACTGAAGCTTTCTTT. Its protein is CASSFLEGNTEAFF.

This clonotype was counted many times. CDR3: CASSVRTGYQETQYF. CDR3 nucleotides: TGTGCCAGCAGCGTAAGGACCGGGTACCAAGAGACCCAGTACTTC. The chain uses TRBV9 and TRBJ2-5, with no clear D. V gave up 1 base and J gave up 0 bases, with 10 bases separating them. The CDR3 is 15 amino acids. CDR1 is SGDLS and CDR2 is YYNGEE in the germline V gene.

With regard to this clonotype: At one end the junction does not follow the germline gene, possibly because of a read error. This rearrangement joins TRBV4-3 to TRBJ2-7; D gene unclear. Per the germline V gene, CDR1 is LGHNA and CDR2 is YSLEER. The CDR3 runs to 13 residues. CDR3 DNA: TGCGCCAGCAGCCAGAGAACAGAGTACGAGCATTACTTC. It encodes CASSQRTEYEHYF.